This entry lists 32 T cell receptor beta chains sequenced from one sample in a study of CD8+CD57+ T cells in acquired aplastic anemia. Selection for sequencing was limited to patients who had shown CD8+CD57+ cell expansion by flow cytometry. Genomic DNA, the template, was used for profiling of the TCR beta VDJ and CDR3. Each CDR3 protein gets one entry after TCRdb re-called the reads with MiXCR. The sample has approximately 150,000 distinct CDR3 sequences; about two thirds are singletons. The specimen was sorted CD4+, CD8+, or CD8+CD57+ T cells (not recorded which) from PBMCs. The receptors derive from a human donor with aplastic anemia.

The chain joins TRBV29-1 to TRBJ2-2; D may be TRBD1 (6 bases). The V gene's germline CDR1 is SQVTM and CDR2 ANQGSEA. The CDR3 spans 16 residues. V was shortened by 2 bases and J by 8 bases, with 21 bases between the two germline ends. CDR3 sequence (DNA): TGCAGCGTTGAACCCCTGCACCCAGGGGTTGGGGGGGAGCTGTTTTTT. The encoded protein is CSVEPLHPGVGGELFF.

On this clonotype: At one end the junction does not follow the germline gene, possibly because of a read error. This chain connects TRBV6-4 to TRBJ2-3; no definite D call. The CDR3 covers 13 residues. CDR1 is MRHNA and CDR2 is SNTAGT in the germline V gene. CDR3 in amino acids: CASSDSSTDTQCF. CDR3 DNA: TGTGCCAGCAGTGACTCGAGCACAGATACGCAGTGTTTT.

The DNA for the CDR3 is TGTGCCAGCAGGGCGAACAGGGGACGGAGGAACACTGAAGCTTTCTTT. This gives the protein CASRANRGRRNTEAFF. The chain employs TRBV25-1 and TRBJ1-1; 7 bases are shared with TRBD1. This CDR3 spans 16 amino acids. From germline, CDR1 is MGHDK and CDR2 SYGVNS. V shed 6 bases, J shed 1 base, and the junction held 11 bases outside the gene matches.

The CDR3: CASSPPGDVSEQFF. The DNA of the CDR3 is TGTGCCAGCAGCCCCCCGGGGGATGTGAGTGAGCAGTTCTTC. This sequence joins TRBV9 and TRBJ2-1; D is possibly TRBD2 (6 bases). V was pared by 4 bases and J by 9 bases, with 17 bases between. The CDR3 is made up of 14 amino acids. Germline CDR1 SGDLS, CDR2 YYNGEE.

The chain couples TRBV2 to TRBJ1-3; perhaps TRBD1 as D (5 bases). Germline CDR1 reads SNHLY; CDR2 reads FYNNEI. This CDR3 has 14 residues. V was trimmed by 6 bases and J by 0 bases, leaving 9 bases between them. For the CDR3, the DNA is TGTGCCAGCAGCCTGACAGACTCTGGAAACACCATATATTTT. This encodes CASSLTDSGNTIYF.

The chain has TRBV11-1 and TRBJ1-2; D ambiguous. Germline V gene lookup returns CDR1 SGHAT and CDR2 FQDESV (reference sequence). V was cut by 1 base and J by 4 bases, with 7 bases left in between. The CDR3 contains 13 residues. The CDR3 region is CASSLGAPYGYTF. CDR3 DNA sequence: TGTGCCAGCAGCTTAGGGGCCCCCTATGGCTACACCTTC.

This clonotype has more than one count but fewer than ten. The chain uses TRBV7-9 and TRBJ2-7; possible D gene TRBD1, 5 bases. CDR1 is SEHNR, CDR2 FQNEAQ, per germline (reference sequence). The CDR3 runs 14 residues. Trimming left V 1 base short and J 2 bases short, with 9 bases between. The CDR3 nucleotides are TGTGCCAGCAGCTTAGTTGGGGCCCCCTACGAGCAGTACTTC. Translating gives CASSLVGAPYEQYF. The full variable domain, completed using reference TRBV7-9 and TRBJ2-7, is DTGVSQNPRHKITKRGQNVTFRCDPISEHNRLYWYRQTLGQGPEFLTYFQNEAQLEKSRLLSDRFSAERPKGSFSTLEIQRTEQGDSAMYLCASSLVGAPYEQYFGPGTRLTVT.

The rearrangement links TRBV10-3 to TRBJ2-2; 13 bases are shared with TRBD2. The length of the CDR3 is 18 residues. Germline trimming cut 3 bases from V and 0 bases from J; bases unmatched to any gene: 4. Germline V gene data show CDR1 as ENHRY and CDR2 as SYGVKD. The CDR3 loop is CAISDGLAGAPNTGELFF. The CDR3, as DNA: TGTGCCATCAGTGATGGACTAGCGGGGGCCCCGAACACCGGGGAGCTGTTTTTT.

The CDR3: CAISDPQYF. CDR3 sequence (DNA): TGTGCCATCAGTGATCCCCAGTACTTC. The rearrangement uses TRBV10-3 and TRBJ2-5, with D uncertain. The CDR3 is made up of 9 amino acids. Trimming took 3 bases from V and 9 from J, leaving 2 bases between them. Germline loops: CDR1 ENHRY, CDR2 SYGVKD.

This chain connects TRBV20-1 to TRBJ2-3, with D possibly TRBD2 on 6 matching bases. The CDR3 runs 16 residues. The V and J ends lost 0 bases and 3 bases respectively, with 16 bases between them. Germline assignment: CDR1 DFQATT and CDR2 SNEGSKA (reference sequence). The CDR3 is CSARDRRAGMTDTQYF. In DNA, the CDR3 is TGCAGTGCTAGAGATCGGAGGGCCGGCATGACAGATACGCAGTATTTT.

This clonotype was picked up a small number of times. The chain carries TRBV19 and TRBJ2-5, with a weak D call TRBD2 (7 bases). The CDR3 sequence is 14 residues long. The germline V gene has CDR1 LNHDA and CDR2 SQIVND (reference sequence). The ends were cut back, 4 bases at V and 4 bases at J, with 13 bases in the middle. In nucleotides, the CDR3 is TGTGCCAGTAGTACCCCAAGGGGGGGAGAGACCCAGTACTTC. Residues: CASSTPRGGETQYF.

The chain combines TRBV12-3 or TRBV12-4 with TRBJ1-6; 7 bases are a match to TRBD1. This CDR3 region has 15 residues. Unmatched junction bases numbered 5, after V lost 0 bases and J lost 9 bases. The CDR3 loop is CASSLAEGALSPLHF. The CDR3 nucleotides are TGTGCCAGCAGTTTAGCTGAGGGGGCGCTTTCACCCCTCCACTTT.

This clonotype was observed a few times. The CDR3 DNA reads as TGTGCCAGCAGCTTAGTTGGGACTAGCGGGGTACACCAAGAGACCCAGTACTTC. As protein: CASSLVGTSGVHQETQYF. The chain couples TRBV7-2 to TRBJ2-5, with 13 bases aligning to TRBD2. Germline CDR1 reads SGHTA; CDR2 reads FQGNSA. The CDR3 covers 18 residues. The V segment lost 1 base and the J segment 0 bases; nucleotides outside the gene matches: 5.

J is TRBJ1-6 and V is TRBV14; D ambiguous. V was clipped by 1 base and J by 7 bases, with 14 bases between them. The CDR3 loop spans 16 amino acids. Germline assignment: CDR1 SGHDN and CDR2 FVKESK. The CDR3 loop reads CASSQVGRGGNSPLHF. The CDR3 nucleotides read TGTGCCAGCAGCCAAGTTGGTCGCGGAGGGAATTCACCCCTCCACTTT.

To note about this clonotype: A junction boundary mismatches the germline segment, possibly from a read error. CDR3: CASSLGGGQGMLF. CDR3 nucleotides: TGTGCCAGCAGTTTAGGGGGGGGACAGGGCATGCTCTTC. The V and J genes are TRBV12-3 or TRBV12-4 and TRBJ2-7; the match to TRBD1 covers 9 bases. This CDR3 comprises 13 residues.

V and J are TRBV7-9 and TRBJ2-7; D remains unclear. This CDR3 comprises 15 residues. With 1 base removed from V and 6 bases from J, the gap between germline ends came to 16 bases. In germline, CDR1 is SEHNR, CDR2 FQNEAQ (reference sequence). The CDR3: CASSLVDLGETEQYF. The CDR3 coding sequence is TGTGCCAGCAGCTTAGTTGACTTGGGTGAGACCGAGCAGTACTTC.

This clonotype was recorded at least ten times. The chain combines TRBV28 with TRBJ2-3; D possibly corresponds to TRBD1 (5 bases). This CDR3 is built from 15 residues. Trimming removed 4 bases from V and 1 base from J, with 12 bases in between. The germline V gene encodes CDR1 MDHEN and CDR2 SYDVKM. CDR3 protein: CASSSDDSRTDTQYF. The CDR3 region has the DNA TGTGCCAGCAGTTCCGATGACAGCCGCACAGATACGCAGTATTTT.

The V and J genes are TRBV20-1 and TRBJ1-6; 8 positions agree with TRBD1. Germline values: CDR1 DFQATT, CDR2 SNEGSKA (reference sequence). The CDR3 loop spans 12 amino acids. V was clipped by 2 bases and J by 16 bases; unmatched bases: 7. This chain's CDR3 is CSARLPGQALHF. Written as DNA, the CDR3 is TGCAGTGCTAGATTACCGGGACAGGCGCTCCACTTT.

The chain joins TRBV6-2 or TRBV6-3 to TRBJ1-1; 10 positions match TRBD1. V lost 4 bases, J lost 5 bases, and 10 bases stayed unmatched. Germline V gene lookup returns CDR1 MNHEY and CDR2 SVGEGT. The CDR3 is 16 residues long. CDR3 in amino acids: CASSWNSGQGNTEAFF. CDR3 DNA: TGTGCCAGCAGTTGGAACTCGGGACAGGGGAATACTGAAGCTTTCTTT.

The chain uses TRBV15 and TRBJ2-3; D gene unclear. This CDR3 has 13 amino acids. V dropped 1 base and J dropped 4 bases, with 6 bases sitting between them. Germline V gives CDR1 LNHNV, CDR2 YYDKDF (reference sequence). CDR3 bases: TGTGCCACCAGCAGAGTAGAGGCAGATACGCAGTATTTT. This translates into CATSRVEADTQYF.

The V call is TRBV29-1, the J call TRBJ2-7; a weak D match, TRBD2 (5 bases). This CDR3 spans 15 amino acids. V lost 0 bases and J 0 bases, leaving 12 bases between the germline ends. The germline CDR1 and CDR2 sequences are SQVTM and ANQGSEA. The CDR3 nucleotides are TGCAGCGTTGAAGATCAGCGGCAGGCCTCCTACGAGCAGTACTTC. It translates to CSVEDQRQASYEQYF.

This clonotype was seen once. The chain is built from TRBV9 and TRBJ1-1; D not certain. Per the germline V gene, CDR1 is SGDLS and CDR2 is YYNGEE. V lost 0 bases and J lost 4, with 10 bases in between. This CDR3 is 14 amino acids long. CDR3 region: CASSVDGASTEAFF. CDR3 bases: TGTGCCAGCAGCGTAGATGGAGCCAGCACTGAAGCTTTCTTT.

V is TRBV7-9 and J is TRBJ1-2, with unresolved D. V lost 4 bases, J lost 0 bases, and 6 bases lay in between. Per the germline V gene, CDR1 is SEHNR and CDR2 is FQNEAQ (reference sequence). The CDR3 contains 13 residues. DNA for the CDR3: TGTGCCAGCAGCTCGGGAGCTAACTATGGCTACACCTTC. It is translated as CASSSGANYGYTF. Full variable domain (remainder filled in from reference TRBV7-9 and TRBJ1-2): DTGVSQNPRHKITKRGQNVTFRCDPISEHNRLYWYRQTLGQGPEFLTYFQNEAQLEKSRLLSDRFSAERPKGSFSTLEIQRTEQGDSAMYLCASSSGANYGYTFGSGTRLTVV.

This clonotype was seen once. Germline is not matched at one junction end, which may reflect a read error. The chain employs TRBV7-7 and TRBJ2-3; maybe TRBD2 (5 bases). The CDR3 has 18 residues. Per germline, CDR1 SSHAT and CDR2 FNYEAQ (reference sequence). DNA for the CDR3: TGTACCAGCAGCCCCGGTAGGATCACCAGCGGTAGCACAGATACGCAGTATTTT. Translated, it gives CTSSPGRITSGSTDTQYF.

There are a few counts of this clonotype. The rearrangement links TRBV9 to TRBJ1-3; no clear D. The CDR3 spans 16 residues. Germline V gene sequence: CDR1 SGDLS, CDR2 YYNGEE. Trimming took off 0 bases at V and 2 bases at J, with 12 bases between the two ends. The CDR3: CASSVGLGQTGNTIYF. CDR3 coding DNA: TGTGCCAGCAGCGTAGGGCTAGGGCAGACTGGAAACACCATATATTTT.

The gene calls are TRBV6-4 and TRBJ2-1; no definite D call. The CDR3 is 12 amino acids. The V gene's germline CDR1 is MRHNA and CDR2 SNTAGT. Trimming stripped 0 bases from V and 6 bases from J, with 3 bases between. The CDR3 protein is CASSDSFNEQFF. The CDR3 DNA reads TGTGCCAGCAGTGACTCGTTCAATGAGCAGTTCTTC.

The rearrangement links TRBV15 to TRBJ1-6; TRBD1 might be the D (5 bases). CDR1 is LNHNV, CDR2 YYDKDF, per germline (reference sequence). There are 15 residues in the CDR3. Deletions cut 0 bases from V and 7 bases from J, with 10 bases between. CDR3 bases: TGTGCCACCAGCAGAGATTCGGGGACGAATTCACCCCTCCACTTT. This sequence encodes CATSRDSGTNSPLHF.

The rearrangement joins TRBV20-1 to TRBJ2-7; possible D gene TRBD1, 6 bases. Germline assignment: CDR1 DFQATT and CDR2 SNEGSKA (reference sequence). The CDR3 is made up of 12 amino acids. V was pared by 0 bases and J by 7 bases, with 10 bases between. The CDR3 nucleotides read TGCAGTGCTAGAGATCCGCAGGGGGAGCAGTACGTC. It specifies CSARDPQGEQYV.

The CDR3 is CASSEVASGRYEQYF. CDR3 DNA sequence: TGTGCCAGCAGTGAAGTGGCTAGCGGACGTTACGAGCAGTACTTC. The gene calls are TRBV2 and TRBJ2-7; 7 bases align to TRBD2. The V gene end was trimmed by 1 base and the J gene end by 4 bases; junction bases not matched to a gene: 7. Germline CDR1 is SNHLY and CDR2 is FYNNEI. The CDR3 runs 15 residues. The full variable domain, in which reference TRBV2 and TRBJ2-7 provide the parts outside the CDR3, is EPEVTQTPSHQVTQMGQEVILRCVPISNHLYFYWYRQILGQKVEFLVSFYNNEISEKSEIFDDQFSVERPDGSNFTLKIRSTKLEDSAMYFCASSEVASGRYEQYFGPGTRLTVT.

The J gene is TRBJ2-7, the V gene TRBV4-3; D not certain. The CDR3 covers 14 residues. V was shortened by 0 bases and J by 0 bases, with 6 bases between the two germline ends. Germline values: CDR1 LGHNA, CDR2 YSLEER. The CDR3 sequence: CASSQEGYSYEQYF. CDR3 in DNA: TGCGCCAGCAGCCAAGAGGGCTACTCCTACGAGCAGTACTTC.

The chain employs TRBV24-1 and TRBJ1-1, with D perhaps TRBD1 (5 bases). The V end was cut by 5 bases, the J end by 3 bases, with 12 bases between. Germline V gene sequence: CDR1 KGHDR, CDR2 SFDVKD. The CDR3 runs 14 residues. The CDR3 region has the DNA TGTGCCACCAGTGGTTCTCGGGACGACACTGAAGCTTTCTTT. Encoded protein: CATSGSRDDTEAFF.

This clonotype was picked up one time. The chain recombines TRBV19 with TRBJ2-2, with 8 bases matching TRBD2. The CDR3 covers 14 residues. Germline lookup yields CDR1 LNHDA and CDR2 SQIVND (reference sequence). The J segment lost 2 bases and the V segment lost 10 bases, leaving 6 bases of the junction unmatched. CDR3 amino acids: CAIREGHNTGELFF. Written as DNA, the CDR3 is TGTGCCATACGGGAGGGACACAACACCGGGGAGCTGTTTTTT.